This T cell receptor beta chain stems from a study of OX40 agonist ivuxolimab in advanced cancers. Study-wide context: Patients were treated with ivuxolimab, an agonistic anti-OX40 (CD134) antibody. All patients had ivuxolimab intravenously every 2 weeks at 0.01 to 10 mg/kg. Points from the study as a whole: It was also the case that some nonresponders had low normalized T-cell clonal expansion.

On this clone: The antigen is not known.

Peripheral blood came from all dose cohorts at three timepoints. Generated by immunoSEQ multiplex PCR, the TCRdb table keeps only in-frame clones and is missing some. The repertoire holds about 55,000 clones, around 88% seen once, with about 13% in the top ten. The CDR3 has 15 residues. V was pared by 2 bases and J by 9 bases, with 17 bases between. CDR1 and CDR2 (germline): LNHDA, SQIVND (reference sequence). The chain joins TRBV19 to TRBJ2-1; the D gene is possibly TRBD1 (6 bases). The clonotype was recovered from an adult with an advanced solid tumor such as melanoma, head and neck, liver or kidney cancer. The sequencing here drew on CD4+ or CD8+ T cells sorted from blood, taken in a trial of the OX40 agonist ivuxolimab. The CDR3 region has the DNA TGTGCCAGTAGTATACTGGGCAGGGGTTCCAGTGAGCAGTTCTTC. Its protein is CASSILGRGSSEQFF.